A selection of T cell receptor beta chains follows, all from one sample in a study of post-analysis software for immune sequencing data. TCRdb re-derived calls from the PCR reads in MiXCR, one entry per CDR3 protein. The sample records hundreds of thousands of distinct CDR3 sequences, approximately 59% being singletons. Sequencing used blood. All receptors come from a girl aged 2-10 years with multiple sclerosis. Both conserved end residues are part of each CDR3. Fields, in order: J gene, D gene, V gene, clone size, CDR3 DNA, CDR3 protein. The D gene is left open where the match is weak. A clone size is listed for some rows: how often the clone was seen (once, few, many), or a class if it is expanded.

j_call: TRBJ2-5; d_call: TRBD1; v_call: TRBV20-1; clone_size: NA; cdr3_nt: TGCAGTGCCCAAAGGACAGGGGTAATCCAAGAGACCCAGTACTTC; cdr3_aa: CSAQRTGVIQETQYF
j_call: TRBJ1-1; d_call: TRBD1; v_call: TRBV20-1; clone_size: few; cdr3_nt: TGCAGTGCTATCCACAGGGGTTCTGAAGCTTTCTTT; cdr3_aa: CSAIHRGSEAFF
j_call: TRBJ2-7; d_call: NA; v_call: TRBV7-9; clone_size: NA; cdr3_nt: TGTGCCAGCAGCTTATTTGGGGGCAGACCGACTGCCGCCTACGAGCAGTACTTC; cdr3_aa: CASSLFGGRPTAAYEQYF
j_call: TRBJ1-5; d_call: NA; v_call: TRBV12-3/TRBV12-4; clone_size: few; cdr3_nt: TGTGCCAGCAGTTTAGAAGGGTTAAATCAGCCCCAGCATTTT; cdr3_aa: CASSLEGLNQPQHF
j_call: TRBJ1-2; d_call: NA; v_call: TRBV30; clone_size: NA; cdr3_nt: TGTGCCTGGAGTCTCCAGGGCCCAGCTAACTATGGCTACACCTTC; cdr3_aa: CAWSLQGPANYGYTF
j_call: TRBJ1-6; d_call: TRBD1; v_call: TRBV2; clone_size: NA; cdr3_nt: TGTGCCAGACAGGGGGCGCCATCTCGAAATTCACCCCTCCACTTT; cdr3_aa: CARQGAPSRNSPLHF
j_call: TRBJ2-1; d_call: TRBD2; v_call: TRBV4-1; clone_size: NA; cdr3_nt: TGCGCCAGCAGCCAAGATGCAGCGGGGGGCCTAAACTCCTACAATGAGCAGTTCTTC; cdr3_aa: CASSQDAAGGLNSYNEQFF
j_call: TRBJ1-2; d_call: NA; v_call: TRBV3-1; clone_size: NA; cdr3_nt: TGTGCCAGCAGCCAAAGGGCACATCACGAAGGCTACACCTTC; cdr3_aa: CASSQRAHHEGYTF
j_call: TRBJ1-2; d_call: NA; v_call: TRBV12-3/TRBV12-4; clone_size: NA; cdr3_nt: TGTGCCAGCAGTTTAGGGCCGACCAGAGGCTACACCTTC; cdr3_aa: CASSLGPTRGYTF
j_call: TRBJ1-2; d_call: TRBD1; v_call: TRBV29-1; clone_size: NA; cdr3_nt: TGCAGCGTTGCCCGGGGACAGGGGGATGGCTACACCTTC; cdr3_aa: CSVARGQGDGYTF
j_call: TRBJ1-2; d_call: NA; v_call: TRBV7-2; clone_size: NA; cdr3_nt: TGTGCCAGCAGCTTAGGGCGGAGACAGCAAGCAGGTGGCTACACCTTC; cdr3_aa: CASSLGRRQQAGGYTF
j_call: TRBJ2-5; d_call: NA; v_call: TRBV12-3/TRBV12-4; clone_size: NA; cdr3_nt: TGTGCCAGCAGTTCCTCCTGGAAACAAGAGACCCAGTACTTC; cdr3_aa: CASSSSWKQETQYF
j_call: TRBJ1-2; d_call: NA; v_call: TRBV6-5; clone_size: few; cdr3_nt: TGTGCCAGCAGCCCCGGACCGGGTTCCGGTGGCTACACCTTC; cdr3_aa: CASSPGPGSGGYTF
j_call: TRBJ1-6; d_call: NA; v_call: TRBV5-1; clone_size: NA; cdr3_nt: TGCGCCAGCAGCCTTAGATCACAGGAGAATTCACCCCTCCACTTT; cdr3_aa: CASSLRSQENSPLHF
j_call: TRBJ1-6; d_call: TRBD1; v_call: TRBV7-8; clone_size: few; cdr3_nt: TGTGCCAGCAGCTCGGGACAGGGGACTAATTCACCCCTCCACTTT; cdr3_aa: CASSSGQGTNSPLHF
j_call: TRBJ2-5; d_call: NA; v_call: TRBV3-1; clone_size: NA; cdr3_nt: TGTGCCAGCAGCCAAGTGAACCAAGAGACCCAGTACTTC; cdr3_aa: CASSQVNQETQYF
j_call: TRBJ1-2; d_call: TRBD1; v_call: TRBV12-3/TRBV12-4; clone_size: NA; cdr3_nt: TGTGCCGGCAGCTCACCCCGGGACAGCTATGGCTACACCTTC; cdr3_aa: CAGSSPRDSYGYTF
j_call: TRBJ2-5; d_call: TRBD1; v_call: TRBV25-1; clone_size: NA; cdr3_nt: TGTGCCAGCAGTGAATGGGGACAGGGGGCGCTTGAGACCCAGTACTTC; cdr3_aa: CASSEWGQGALETQYF
j_call: TRBJ2-1; d_call: TRBD2; v_call: TRBV7-2; clone_size: NA; cdr3_nt: TGTACCAGCAGCCAGGGGACTAGACGGCCTGGGGATGAGCAGTTCTTC; cdr3_aa: CTSSQGTRRPGDEQFF
j_call: TRBJ2-5; d_call: NA; v_call: TRBV9; clone_size: NA; cdr3_nt: TGTGCCAGCAGCGTAGACCCACTGGGACCCCAAGAGACCCAGTACTTC; cdr3_aa: CASSVDPLGPQETQYF
j_call: TRBJ2-2; d_call: TRBD1; v_call: TRBV29-1; clone_size: NA; cdr3_nt: TGCAGCGTTGGGACAGGGGCCACCGGGGAGCTGTTTTTT; cdr3_aa: CSVGTGATGELFF
j_call: TRBJ1-1; d_call: NA; v_call: TRBV7-9; clone_size: NA; cdr3_nt: TGTGCCAGCAGCTTAGATCGGGACGGGGGTCGAGCTTTCTTT; cdr3_aa: CASSLDRDGGRAFF
j_call: TRBJ2-1; d_call: TRBD2; v_call: TRBV20-1; clone_size: few; cdr3_nt: TGCAGTGCTAGAGAAACTAGCGGATACAATGAGCAGTTCTTC; cdr3_aa: CSARETSGYNEQFF
j_call: TRBJ2-3; d_call: TRBD2; v_call: TRBV20-1; clone_size: NA; cdr3_nt: TGCAGTGCCCTATCCCCTTGGGAGGTAGCGGGGGAGAGCACAGATACGCAGTATTTT; cdr3_aa: CSALSPWEVAGESTDTQYF
j_call: TRBJ2-1; d_call: TRBD2; v_call: TRBV25-1; clone_size: few; cdr3_nt: TGTGCCAGCAGTCGGGGGGGCCCCTACAATGAGCAGTTCTTC; cdr3_aa: CASSRGGPYNEQFF
j_call: TRBJ2-7; d_call: NA; v_call: TRBV6-1; clone_size: NA; cdr3_nt: TGTGCCAGCAGCCCTAACCGGGGAACAGGGCGGACAATCTACGAGCAGTACTTC; cdr3_aa: CASSPNRGTGRTIYEQYF
j_call: TRBJ2-1; d_call: TRBD1; v_call: TRBV6-2/TRBV6-3; clone_size: NA; cdr3_nt: TGTGCCAGCAATATAGGGACAGGGGGCGAACCCTCCCGCAATGAGCAGTTCTTC; cdr3_aa: CASNIGTGGEPSRNEQFF
j_call: TRBJ2-5; d_call: TRBD1; v_call: TRBV10-3; clone_size: few; cdr3_nt: TGTGCCATCAGTGAGGGGACAGGGGAGCAAGAGACCCAGTACTTC; cdr3_aa: CAISEGTGEQETQYF
j_call: TRBJ2-1; d_call: TRBD2; v_call: TRBV7-9; clone_size: NA; cdr3_nt: TGTGCCAGCAGACTTCTAGCGGGAGTTGTGGATGAGCAGTTCTTC; cdr3_aa: CASRLLAGVVDEQFF
j_call: TRBJ2-3; d_call: NA; v_call: TRBV6-2/TRBV6-3; clone_size: NA; cdr3_nt: TGTGCCAGCAGCCCACGGATTTCTAGCACAGATACGCAGTATTTT; cdr3_aa: CASSPRISSTDTQYF
j_call: TRBJ2-7; d_call: NA; v_call: TRBV5-1; clone_size: NA; cdr3_nt: TGCGCCAGCAGCCCCGTCCTTCGGGAGAGACGCTACGAGCAGTACTTC; cdr3_aa: CASSPVLRERRYEQYF
j_call: TRBJ2-7; d_call: TRBD2; v_call: TRBV5-1; clone_size: few; cdr3_nt: TGCGCCAGCAGCCGGACTAGCGGGAGGCGGCGGGCCTACGAGCAGTACTTC; cdr3_aa: CASSRTSGRRRAYEQYF
j_call: TRBJ2-1; d_call: NA; v_call: TRBV7-9; clone_size: few; cdr3_nt: TGTGCCAGCAGCTTAGGGGCGGGACTTTACAATGAGCAGTTCTTC; cdr3_aa: CASSLGAGLYNEQFF
j_call: TRBJ2-1; d_call: TRBD2; v_call: TRBV4-1; clone_size: NA; cdr3_nt: TGCGCCAGCAGCCTAAGAAGGGAGGGCAGCTCCTACAATGAGCAGTTCTTC; cdr3_aa: CASSLRREGSSYNEQFF
j_call: TRBJ2-1; d_call: TRBD1; v_call: TRBV29-1; clone_size: many; cdr3_nt: TGCAGCGCCCGGACAGGGGGATTCCCCGTCCCCCCCAATGAGCAGTTCTTC; cdr3_aa: CSARTGGFPVPPNEQFF
j_call: TRBJ2-7; d_call: NA; v_call: TRBV20-1; clone_size: NA; cdr3_nt: TGCAGTGCTAGAGCTCTTTCGAGCTCCTACGAGCAGTACTTC; cdr3_aa: CSARALSSSYEQYF
j_call: TRBJ2-1; d_call: NA; v_call: TRBV12-3/TRBV12-4; clone_size: NA; cdr3_nt: TGTGCCAGCAGTCTCCCTAGCGCTAGCAATGAGCAGTTCTTC; cdr3_aa: CASSLPSASNEQFF
j_call: TRBJ2-1; d_call: TRBD2; v_call: TRBV6-2/TRBV6-3; clone_size: NA; cdr3_nt: TGTGCCAGCAATCTCCTTCCGGGAGGCAGTCACAATGAGCAGTTCTTC; cdr3_aa: CASNLLPGGSHNEQFF
j_call: TRBJ2-1; d_call: NA; v_call: TRBV7-7; clone_size: NA; cdr3_nt: TGTGCTAGCACCTTCGGGATCGGCCATGAGCAGTTCTTC; cdr3_aa: CASTFGIGHEQFF
j_call: TRBJ1-1; d_call: TRBD1; v_call: TRBV3-1; clone_size: NA; cdr3_nt: TGCGCCAGCAGCCTTTCGACAGGGAACACTGAAGGTTTCTTT; cdr3_aa: CASSLSTGNTEGFF
j_call: TRBJ2-1; d_call: NA; v_call: TRBV15; clone_size: NA; cdr3_nt: TGTGCCACCAGCAGAGATCTAGGGGGGTCGAATGAGCAGTTCTTC; cdr3_aa: CATSRDLGGSNEQFF
j_call: TRBJ1-2; d_call: NA; v_call: TRBV9; clone_size: NA; cdr3_nt: TGTGCCAGCAGCGTAGGAGAGGATGGCTACACCTTC; cdr3_aa: CASSVGEDGYTF
j_call: TRBJ2-5; d_call: NA; v_call: TRBV24-1; clone_size: NA; cdr3_nt: TGTGCCACCAGTGATTCCGGGTTCCAAGAGACCCAGTACTTC; cdr3_aa: CATSDSGFQETQYF
j_call: TRBJ2-5; d_call: NA; v_call: TRBV7-9; clone_size: once; cdr3_nt: TGTGCCAGCAGCTTATCGTCGGTCGGGTACTTC; cdr3_aa: CASSLSSVGYF
j_call: TRBJ2-1; d_call: NA; v_call: TRBV12-3/TRBV12-4; clone_size: few; cdr3_nt: TGTGCCAGCAGTTTTGGTGAGCAGTTCTTC; cdr3_aa: CASSFGEQFF
j_call: TRBJ1-2; d_call: NA; v_call: TRBV12-3/TRBV12-4; clone_size: NA; cdr3_nt: NA; cdr3_aa: CASSPGGGGFEAFFGYTF
j_call: TRBJ2-1; d_call: TRBD1; v_call: TRBV6-6; clone_size: NA; cdr3_nt: TGTGCCAGCAGTTACTCGGGGGCAGGGGGACCTTACAATGAGCAGTTCTTC; cdr3_aa: CASSYSGAGGPYNEQFF
j_call: TRBJ1-5; d_call: NA; v_call: TRBV7-2; clone_size: NA; cdr3_nt: TGTGCCAGCACCGCAAGTGTATACCAGCCCCAGCATTTT; cdr3_aa: CASTASVYQPQHF
j_call: TRBJ2-3; d_call: TRBD2; v_call: TRBV23-1; clone_size: NA; cdr3_nt: TGCGCCAGCAGCCAATCGCCGGTAGCGGGGGGGCCCACAGATACGCAGTATTTT; cdr3_aa: CASSQSPVAGGPTDTQYF
j_call: TRBJ1-6; d_call: TRBD1; v_call: TRBV2; clone_size: NA; cdr3_nt: TGTGCCAGCAGTCCACGGGACAGAATGATAGCCCTCCACTTT; cdr3_aa: CASSPRDRMIALHF
j_call: TRBJ2-1; d_call: NA; v_call: TRBV30; clone_size: NA; cdr3_nt: TGTGCCTGGAGTGTACAATTGCTAGAAGACAATGAGCAGTTCTTC; cdr3_aa: CAWSVQLLEDNEQFF
j_call: TRBJ2-5; d_call: NA; v_call: TRBV5-1; clone_size: NA; cdr3_nt: TGCGCCAGCAGCTTGGCGGCCAGTGGAGAGACCCAGTACTTC; cdr3_aa: CASSLAASGETQYF
j_call: TRBJ2-1; d_call: TRBD2; v_call: TRBV20-1; clone_size: NA; cdr3_nt: TGCAGTGCAACGACTAGCGGGAGTAGGGAGCAGTTCTTC; cdr3_aa: CSATTSGSREQFF
j_call: TRBJ2-5; d_call: TRBD2; v_call: TRBV20-1; clone_size: NA; cdr3_nt: TGCAGTGCCCAGACTAGCGGGTGGGAGACCCAGTACTTC; cdr3_aa: CSAQTSGWETQYF
j_call: TRBJ1-4; d_call: NA; v_call: TRBV29-1; clone_size: NA; cdr3_nt: TGCAGCGTTGAAGCGGGAAAACTGTTTTTT; cdr3_aa: CSVEAGKLFF
j_call: TRBJ2-1; d_call: NA; v_call: TRBV20-1; clone_size: few; cdr3_nt: TGCAGTGCCACCCCACAGAGCTCCTACAATGAGCAGTTCTTC; cdr3_aa: CSATPQSSYNEQFF
j_call: TRBJ2-2; d_call: NA; v_call: TRBV5-1; clone_size: NA; cdr3_nt: TGCGCCAGCAGCGCCCAGACTAGTGAATCCGGGGAGCTGTTTTTT; cdr3_aa: CASSAQTSESGELFF
j_call: TRBJ2-3; d_call: NA; v_call: TRBV10-3; clone_size: few; cdr3_nt: TGTGCCATCAGTGGATTTGGGGGAGTGGAAGATACGCAGTATTTT; cdr3_aa: CAISGFGGVEDTQYF
j_call: TRBJ2-3; d_call: NA; v_call: TRBV20-1; clone_size: NA; cdr3_nt: TGCAGTGCGGGGGGCCAGCGCGGGAGAAATACGCAGTATTTT; cdr3_aa: CSAGGQRGRNTQYF